This TCR beta chain was obtained from a study of regulatory T cells in long-lasting Graves disease. Stated time point: persistent/refractory GD, antithyroid drugs over 5 years with positive TRAb. RNA from PBMCs was the source of the TCR library. Xi'an, China, was home to the endocrinology department that provided patients. This clonotype came up once. This may come from a read error, since a much larger clone is one base off. The CDR3 runs to 15 residues. CDR3 regions were amplified by Arm-PCR using iRepertoire HTBI primers to build TCR beta libraries. Under the authors' procedure: Across the samples, identification revealed 50 to 80 TRBV and 11 to 15 TRBJ segments. TCRdb re-analysed the multiplex PCR reads in MiXCR, keeping a single row per CDR3 protein. The V and J calls come from TCRdb's annotation, not from the publication. The table has over 450,000 distinct CDR3 sequences, roughly 21% seen once; the top ten hold 7.1%.

The starting material was peripheral blood mononuclear cells (PBMCs), obtained when the disease was refractory, from a patient treated with antithyroid drugs. The receptor's source is a female donor with Graves disease. The gene calls are TRBV12-3 or TRBV12-4 and TRBJ2-2; D is possibly TRBD2 (6 bases). CDR3 sequence reads: CAGRSTGERAGELFF. The CDR3 region has the DNA TGTGCCGGCAGATCCACGGGGGAGAGGGCCGGGGAGCTGTTTTTT.